One sample yielded the 25 T cell receptor beta chains listed below, sequenced in a study of cytomegalovirus exposure and HLA in healthy donors (dated by TCRdb to the late 2010s). The library was prepared using the immunoSEQ multiplex PCR assay. A mixture of 60 forward primers for TCR Vbeta segments and 13 reverse primers for TCR Jbeta segments was used in the multiplex PCR. In TCRdb, the immuneACCESS table is reduced to in-frame sequences with V and J assigned. These tables do not hold every clone; where another copy was compared, an unresolved V gene accounts for under half, and the others remain unexplained. The sample includes fewer than 250,000 clones, with approximately 80% observed a single time. Roughly 0.75% of the sample is in the top ten clones. Sequenced: PBMCs. The receptors originated from a boy aged 2 to 10 in good health and CMV-seronegative.

Worth noting for this clone: A junction boundary mismatches the germline segment, possibly from a read error. The chain recombines TRBV7-7 with TRBJ2-5, with 9 bases identical to TRBD1. The CDR3 has 15 residues. CDR1 and CDR2 (germline): SSHAT, FNYEAQ (reference sequence). The CDR3 DNA sequence: TGTGCTAGCAGCCGCGGACAGGGGATACAAGAGACCCAGTACTTC. Its translation is CASSRGQGIQETQYF.

The rearrangement uses TRBV11-2 and TRBJ1-3; D not certain. Germline V gene sequence: CDR1 SGHAT, CDR2 FQNNGV. V was trimmed by 1 base and J by 0 bases, leaving 7 bases between them. The CDR3 is 15 residues long. The CDR3 region is CASSLAIISGNTIYF. CDR3 coding DNA: TGTGCCAGCAGCTTAGCCATCATCTCTGGAAACACCATATATTTT.

The V and J genes are TRBV19 and TRBJ2-2; possibly TRBD2 for D (6 bases). The ends were cut back, 0 bases at V and 6 bases at J, with 8 bases in the middle. The CDR3 totals 14 residues. Per germline, CDR1 LNHDA and CDR2 SQIVND (reference sequence). The CDR3 spells CASSIDWGAGELFF. The CDR3 nucleotides are TGTGCCAGTAGTATAGATTGGGGGGCCGGGGAGCTGTTTTTT.

A remark on this clone: The same CDR3 also results from other DNA sequences found in this sample. This rearrangement joins TRBV27 to TRBJ2-1, with a possible D match to TRBD2 (6 bases). Per germline, CDR1 MNHEY and CDR2 SMNVEV (reference sequence). V lost 5 bases and J 6 bases, leaving 8 bases between the germline ends. This CDR3 has 12 residues. This CDR3 reads CASSLSGNEQFF. CDR3 nucleotide sequence: TGTGCCAGCAGTCTTAGCGGCAATGAGCAGTTCTTC.

V usage is TRBV7-3 and J usage is TRBJ2-1, with D unresolved. The length of the CDR3 is 13 residues. Germline V gene sequence: CDR1 SGHTA, CDR2 FQGTGA. The V end was cut by 5 bases, the J end by 9 bases, with 14 bases between. In DNA form, the CDR3 reads TGTGCCAGCAGCCCAACCCGGTCCCGTGAGCAGTTCTTC. The encoded protein is CASSPTRSREQFF.

J is TRBJ2-2 and V is TRBV25-1; D may be TRBD2 (6 bases). This CDR3 contains 16 residues. CDR1 is MGHDK and CDR2 is SYGVNS in the germline V gene. V gave up 4 bases and J gave up 4 bases, with 16 bases separating them. CDR3 coding DNA: TGTGCCAGCAGTGTCGGGGCGGGGAGGAGCACCGGGGAGCTGTTTTTT. Translated: CASSVGAGRSTGELFF.

J is TRBJ2-5 and V is TRBV30; tentative D call: TRBD1 (5 bases). The CDR3 runs 13 residues. The V end was cut by 0 bases, the J end by 5 bases, with 10 bases between. Germline CDR1 GTSNPN, CDR2 SVGIG (reference sequence). The CDR3 loop reads CAWSVQVWETQYF. DNA of the CDR3: TGTGCCTGGAGTGTACAGGTGTGGGAGACCCAGTACTTC.

The chain carries TRBV6-5 and TRBJ2-3, with D maybe TRBD2 (6 bases). The CDR3 contains 14 residues. V lost 2 bases and J 3 bases, leaving 9 bases between the germline ends. Per the germline V gene, CDR1 is MNHEY and CDR2 is SVGAGI. The CDR3 bases are TGTGCCAGCAGTTACCGGGCGGGAACAGATACGCAGTATTTT. It translates to CASSYRAGTDTQYF.

This rearrangement joins TRBV6-6 to TRBJ1-5, with 7 bases aligning to TRBD1. After removal of 2 bases from V and 3 bases from J, the junction contained 7 bases not matched to a gene. Per germline, CDR1 MNHNY and CDR2 SVGAGI (reference sequence). The CDR3 covers 16 residues. DNA of the CDR3: TGTGCCAGCAGTTACCCTCCAGGGGGATTCAATCAGCCCCAGCATTTT. It codes for CASSYPPGGFNQPQHF.

This chain uses TRBV5-6 with TRBJ2-2, with 7 bases identical to TRBD1. Germline CDR1 is SGHDT and CDR2 is YYEEEE. With V trimmed by 0 bases and J by 4 bases, 3 bases remained unmatched. CDR3 length: 15 amino acids. The CDR3 DNA follows: TGTGCCAGCAGCTTGGGCCAGGGGGTCACCGGGGAGCTGTTTTTT. Protein product: CASSLGQGVTGELFF.

J is TRBJ1-1 and V is TRBV7-9; D unresolved. The CDR3 has 14 residues. V was trimmed by 5 bases and J by 3 bases, leaving 13 bases between them. The germline V gene encodes CDR1 SEHNR and CDR2 FQNEAQ (reference sequence). CDR3 protein: CASSPPGGDTEAFF. The CDR3 DNA sequence: TGTGCCAGCAGCCCACCCGGCGGGGACACTGAAGCTTTCTTT.

The chain recombines TRBV27 with TRBJ1-1; D unclear. Germline V gene lookup returns CDR1 MNHEY and CDR2 SMNVEV (reference sequence). The V gene lost 6 bases and the J gene lost 4 bases, with 12 bases spanning the gap. The CDR3 runs to 13 residues. In DNA form, the CDR3 reads TGTGCCAGCAGCCAGGCCGTGAGCACTGAAGCTTTCTTT. Translation gives CASSQAVSTEAFF.

The rearrangement joins TRBV6-5 to TRBJ2-1; no definite D call. The CDR3 runs to 14 residues. Germline-derived CDR1 and CDR2 are MNHEY and SVGAGI. V lost 5 bases and J lost 0, with 8 bases in between. Here the CDR3 reads CASSPSSSYNEQFF. DNA of the CDR3: TGTGCCAGCAGTCCTTCTAGCTCCTACAATGAGCAGTTCTTC.

The genes are TRBV7-9 and TRBJ2-3; D call uncertain. This CDR3 is built from 17 residues. Trimming cost V 5 bases and J 0 bases, with 18 bases left between them. Germline CDR1 SEHNR, CDR2 FQNEAQ (reference sequence). The CDR3 here is CASSPLRLITSTDTQYF. The CDR3 DNA reads TGTGCCAGCAGCCCTCTTCGACTCATTACTAGCACAGATACGCAGTATTTT. The full variable domain, completed using reference TRBV7-9 and TRBJ2-3, is DTGVSQNPRHKITKRGQNVTFRCDPISEHNRLYWYRQTLGQGPEFLTYFQNEAQLEKSRLLSDRFSAERPKGSFSTLEIQRTEQGDSAMYLCASSPLRLITSTDTQYFGPGTRLTVL.

The chain carries TRBV6-5 and TRBJ1-2; tentatively, D is TRBD1 (5 bases). Germline V CDR1 and CDR2: MNHEY, SVGAGI. The CDR3 is 16 amino acids. V was cut by 2 bases and J by 4 bases, with 17 bases left in between. For the CDR3, the DNA is TGTGCCAGCAGTTACGACCATGAGACAGCGAGCTATGGCTACACCTTC. Protein sequence: CASSYDHETASYGYTF.

This clone was recorded only once. Germline and junction disagree at one end, which may indicate a read error. The chain is built from TRBV6-1 and TRBJ1-2; D gene uncertain. The germline gives CDR1 MNHNS, CDR2 SASEGT. This CDR3 region has 14 residues. In nucleotides, the CDR3 is TGTGCCAGCAGTGAAGGGGCCGAGACCGGAATTTCTCTCTTC. Translation gives CASSEGAETGISLF.

The chain couples TRBV30 to TRBJ1-2; D not certain. The CDR3 has 13 amino acids. The V gene's germline CDR1 is GTSNPN and CDR2 SVGIG (reference sequence). V lost 0 bases and J lost 6, with 11 bases in between. The CDR3 sequence is CAWSVGGNHGYTF. The CDR3 DNA reads TGTGCCTGGAGTGTGGGAGGGAATCATGGCTACACCTTC.

The chain links TRBV27 to TRBJ2-1; TRBD1 matches at 9 bases. Germline values: CDR1 MNHEY, CDR2 SMNVEV (reference sequence). The CDR3 consists of 13 residues. V shed 3 bases and J 10 bases; nucleotides not matched to a gene: 4. CDR3 sequence reads: CASSLDRGQEQFF. For the CDR3, the DNA is TGTGCCAGCAGTTTGGACAGGGGCCAGGAGCAGTTCTTC.

This clone was seen only a few times. The CDR3 DNA reads as TGTGCCAGCAGCCAAGATCTAGATCTGGCAGATACGCAGTATTTT. This translates into CASSQDLDLADTQYF. The chain carries TRBV4-2 and TRBJ2-3; D remains unclear. There are 15 residues in the CDR3. Trimming stripped 0 bases from V and 4 bases from J, with 11 bases between. Germline V lookup: CDR1 LGHNA, CDR2 YNFKEQ.

This clone turned up a few times. V usage is TRBV5-6 and J usage is TRBJ1-4; 8 bases are a match to TRBD1. The germline V gene encodes CDR1 SGHDT and CDR2 YYEEEE. With 3 bases clipped from V and 12 bases from J, the junction kept 13 bases outside the gene matches. The CDR3 sequence is 15 residues long. The CDR3 nucleotides read TGTGCCAGCAGCTACCGATGGACAGGGTTGTCAGAACTGTTTTTT. Translation gives CASSYRWTGLSELFF.

The rearrangement uses TRBV19 and TRBJ1-2; D uncertain. Germline values: CDR1 LNHDA, CDR2 SQIVND (reference sequence). CDR3 length equals 15 residues. V lost 1 base and J 4 bases, leaving 13 bases between the germline ends. CDR3 sequence reads: CASSIGRGGSYGYTF. The CDR3, as DNA: TGTGCCAGTAGTATAGGTCGGGGAGGAAGCTATGGCTACACCTTC. The variable domain in full, completed from reference TRBV19 and TRBJ1-2, reads DGGITQSPKYLFRKEGQNVTLSCEQNLNHDAMYWYRQDPGQGLRLIYYSQIVNDFQKGDIAEGYSVSREKKESFPLTVTSAQKNPTAFYLCASSIGRGGSYGYTFGSGTRLTVV.

The chain is built from TRBV4-1 and TRBJ2-1, with 12 bases lining up with TRBD2. Trimming at V came to 2 bases and at J to 1 base, leaving 6 bases not matched to a gene. Germline CDR1 reads MGHRA; CDR2 reads YSYEKL. This CDR3 comprises 18 residues. The CDR3 DNA sequence: TGCGCCAGCAGCCAACTAGCGGGGGGGCCAGGGTCCTACAATGAGCAGTTCTTC. It encodes CASSQLAGGPGSYNEQFF.

The V call is TRBV15, the J call TRBJ2-3; D is ambiguous. The V end was cut by 0 bases, the J end by 5 bases, with 12 bases between. The CDR3 spans 15 residues. Per germline, CDR1 LNHNV and CDR2 YYDKDF (reference sequence). Here the CDR3 reads CATSRDPITEDTQYF. The DNA for the CDR3 is TGTGCCACCAGCAGAGATCCCATAACAGAAGATACGCAGTATTTT.

The rearrangement uses TRBV18 and TRBJ1-1; D possibly corresponds to TRBD1 (6 bases). The CDR3 contains 13 residues. The V gene lost 4 bases and the J gene lost 3 bases, with 9 bases spanning the gap. The germline V gene has CDR1 KGHSH and CDR2 LQKENI. As DNA, the CDR3 is TGTGCCAGCTCACAAGGGGGGGACACTGAAGCTTTCTTT. Protein sequence: CASSQGGDTEAFF. The complete variable domain, with remaining parts taken from reference TRBV18 and TRBJ1-1, reads NAGVMQNPRHLVRRRGQEARLRCSPMKGHSHVYWYRQLPEEGLKFMVYLQKENIIDESGMPKERFSAEFPKEGPSILRIQQVVRGDSAAYFCASSQGGDTEAFFGQGTRLTVV.

This clone was counted once. The chain couples TRBV6-4 to TRBJ1-5; no definite D call. Germline CDR1 is MRHNA and CDR2 is SNTAGT. V was trimmed by 3 bases and J by 2 bases, leaving 11 bases between them. The CDR3 has 15 residues. The CDR3 nucleotides are TGTGCCAGCAGTGATGTTTTCGGGGGCAATCAGCCCCAGCATTTT. Encoded protein: CASSDVFGGNQPQHF.